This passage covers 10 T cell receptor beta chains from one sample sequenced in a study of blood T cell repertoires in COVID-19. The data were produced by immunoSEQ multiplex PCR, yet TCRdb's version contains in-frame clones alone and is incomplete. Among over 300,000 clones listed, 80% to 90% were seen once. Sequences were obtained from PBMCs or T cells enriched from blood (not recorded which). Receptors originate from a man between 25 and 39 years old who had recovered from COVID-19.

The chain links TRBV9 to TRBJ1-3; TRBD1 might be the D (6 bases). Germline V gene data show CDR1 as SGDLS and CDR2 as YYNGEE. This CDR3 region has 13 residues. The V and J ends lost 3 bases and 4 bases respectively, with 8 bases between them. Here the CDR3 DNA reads TGTGCCAGCAGCGGCGACAGGGGAAACACCATATATTTT. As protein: CASSGDRGNTIYF.

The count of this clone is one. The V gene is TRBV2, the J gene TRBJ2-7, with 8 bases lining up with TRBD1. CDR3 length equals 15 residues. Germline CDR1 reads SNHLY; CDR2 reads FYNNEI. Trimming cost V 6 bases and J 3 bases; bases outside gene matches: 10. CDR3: CASRGGQGAHYEQYF. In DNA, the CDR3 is TGTGCCAGCAGGGGGGGCCAGGGGGCTCACTACGAGCAGTACTTC.

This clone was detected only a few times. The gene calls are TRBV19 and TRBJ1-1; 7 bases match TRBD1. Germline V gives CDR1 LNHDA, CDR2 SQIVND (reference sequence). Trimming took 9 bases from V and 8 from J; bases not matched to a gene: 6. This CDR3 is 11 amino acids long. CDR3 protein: CASGGGGEAFF. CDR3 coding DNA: TGTGCCAGCGGAGGGGGCGGGGAAGCTTTCTTT.

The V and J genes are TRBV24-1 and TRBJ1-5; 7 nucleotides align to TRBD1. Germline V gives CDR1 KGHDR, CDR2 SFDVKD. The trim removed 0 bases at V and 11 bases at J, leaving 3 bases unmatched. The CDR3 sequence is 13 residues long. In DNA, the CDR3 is TGTGCCACCAGTGATTTGTCGGGGACAGCCCAGCATTTT. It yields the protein CATSDLSGTAQHF.

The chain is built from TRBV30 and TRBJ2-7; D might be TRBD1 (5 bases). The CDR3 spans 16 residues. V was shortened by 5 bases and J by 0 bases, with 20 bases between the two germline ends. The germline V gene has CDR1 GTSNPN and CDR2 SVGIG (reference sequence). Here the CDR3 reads CAWRHTSGRGSYEQYF. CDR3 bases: TGTGCCTGGCGACATACTTCAGGGCGCGGCTCCTACGAGCAGTACTTC.

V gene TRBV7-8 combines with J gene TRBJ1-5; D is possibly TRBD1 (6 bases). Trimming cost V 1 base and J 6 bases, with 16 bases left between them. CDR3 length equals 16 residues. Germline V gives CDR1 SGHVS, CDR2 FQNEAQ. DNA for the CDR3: TGTGCCAGCAGCTTAGAGACAGGTCTCTCGGGTCAGCCCCAGCATTTT. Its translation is CASSLETGLSGQPQHF. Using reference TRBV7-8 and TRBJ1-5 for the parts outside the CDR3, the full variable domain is GAGVSQSPRYKVAKRGQDVALRCDPISGHVSLFWYQQALGQGPEFLTYFQNEAQLDKSGLPSDRFFAERPEGSVSTLKIQRTQQEDSAVYLCASSLETGLSGQPQHFGDGTRLSIL.

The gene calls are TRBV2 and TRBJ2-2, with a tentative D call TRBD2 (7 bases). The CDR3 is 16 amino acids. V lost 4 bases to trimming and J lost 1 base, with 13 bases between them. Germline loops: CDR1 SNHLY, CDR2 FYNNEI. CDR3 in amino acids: CASSVGGARNTGELFF. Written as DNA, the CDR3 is TGTGCCAGCAGTGTAGGGGGGGCCAGGAACACCGGGGAGCTGTTTTTT.

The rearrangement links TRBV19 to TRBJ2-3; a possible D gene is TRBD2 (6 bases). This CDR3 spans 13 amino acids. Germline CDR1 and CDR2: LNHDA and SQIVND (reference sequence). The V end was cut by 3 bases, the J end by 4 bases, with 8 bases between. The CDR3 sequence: CASSIRGSDTQYF. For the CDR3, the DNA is TGTGCCAGTAGTATCCGGGGGTCAGATACGCAGTATTTT.

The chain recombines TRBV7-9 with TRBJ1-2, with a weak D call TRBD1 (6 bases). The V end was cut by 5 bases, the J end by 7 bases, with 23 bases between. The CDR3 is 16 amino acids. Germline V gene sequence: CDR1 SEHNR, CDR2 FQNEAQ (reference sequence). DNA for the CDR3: TGTGCCAGCAGCCCACTAGGGCAGGGGACGATTGGTGGCTACACCTTC. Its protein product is CASSPLGQGTIGGYTF.

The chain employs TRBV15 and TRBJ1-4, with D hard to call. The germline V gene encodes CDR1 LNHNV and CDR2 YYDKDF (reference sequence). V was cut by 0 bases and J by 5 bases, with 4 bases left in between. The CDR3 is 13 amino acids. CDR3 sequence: CATSRDRNEKLFF. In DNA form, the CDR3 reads TGTGCCACCAGCAGAGACCGGAATGAAAAACTGTTTTTT. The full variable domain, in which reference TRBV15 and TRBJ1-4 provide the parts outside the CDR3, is DAMVIQNPRYQVTQFGKPVTLSCSQTLNHNVMYWYQQKSSQAPKLLFHYYDKDFNNEADTPDNFQSRRPNTSFCFLDIRSPGLGDTAMYLCATSRDRNEKLFFGSGTQLSVL.